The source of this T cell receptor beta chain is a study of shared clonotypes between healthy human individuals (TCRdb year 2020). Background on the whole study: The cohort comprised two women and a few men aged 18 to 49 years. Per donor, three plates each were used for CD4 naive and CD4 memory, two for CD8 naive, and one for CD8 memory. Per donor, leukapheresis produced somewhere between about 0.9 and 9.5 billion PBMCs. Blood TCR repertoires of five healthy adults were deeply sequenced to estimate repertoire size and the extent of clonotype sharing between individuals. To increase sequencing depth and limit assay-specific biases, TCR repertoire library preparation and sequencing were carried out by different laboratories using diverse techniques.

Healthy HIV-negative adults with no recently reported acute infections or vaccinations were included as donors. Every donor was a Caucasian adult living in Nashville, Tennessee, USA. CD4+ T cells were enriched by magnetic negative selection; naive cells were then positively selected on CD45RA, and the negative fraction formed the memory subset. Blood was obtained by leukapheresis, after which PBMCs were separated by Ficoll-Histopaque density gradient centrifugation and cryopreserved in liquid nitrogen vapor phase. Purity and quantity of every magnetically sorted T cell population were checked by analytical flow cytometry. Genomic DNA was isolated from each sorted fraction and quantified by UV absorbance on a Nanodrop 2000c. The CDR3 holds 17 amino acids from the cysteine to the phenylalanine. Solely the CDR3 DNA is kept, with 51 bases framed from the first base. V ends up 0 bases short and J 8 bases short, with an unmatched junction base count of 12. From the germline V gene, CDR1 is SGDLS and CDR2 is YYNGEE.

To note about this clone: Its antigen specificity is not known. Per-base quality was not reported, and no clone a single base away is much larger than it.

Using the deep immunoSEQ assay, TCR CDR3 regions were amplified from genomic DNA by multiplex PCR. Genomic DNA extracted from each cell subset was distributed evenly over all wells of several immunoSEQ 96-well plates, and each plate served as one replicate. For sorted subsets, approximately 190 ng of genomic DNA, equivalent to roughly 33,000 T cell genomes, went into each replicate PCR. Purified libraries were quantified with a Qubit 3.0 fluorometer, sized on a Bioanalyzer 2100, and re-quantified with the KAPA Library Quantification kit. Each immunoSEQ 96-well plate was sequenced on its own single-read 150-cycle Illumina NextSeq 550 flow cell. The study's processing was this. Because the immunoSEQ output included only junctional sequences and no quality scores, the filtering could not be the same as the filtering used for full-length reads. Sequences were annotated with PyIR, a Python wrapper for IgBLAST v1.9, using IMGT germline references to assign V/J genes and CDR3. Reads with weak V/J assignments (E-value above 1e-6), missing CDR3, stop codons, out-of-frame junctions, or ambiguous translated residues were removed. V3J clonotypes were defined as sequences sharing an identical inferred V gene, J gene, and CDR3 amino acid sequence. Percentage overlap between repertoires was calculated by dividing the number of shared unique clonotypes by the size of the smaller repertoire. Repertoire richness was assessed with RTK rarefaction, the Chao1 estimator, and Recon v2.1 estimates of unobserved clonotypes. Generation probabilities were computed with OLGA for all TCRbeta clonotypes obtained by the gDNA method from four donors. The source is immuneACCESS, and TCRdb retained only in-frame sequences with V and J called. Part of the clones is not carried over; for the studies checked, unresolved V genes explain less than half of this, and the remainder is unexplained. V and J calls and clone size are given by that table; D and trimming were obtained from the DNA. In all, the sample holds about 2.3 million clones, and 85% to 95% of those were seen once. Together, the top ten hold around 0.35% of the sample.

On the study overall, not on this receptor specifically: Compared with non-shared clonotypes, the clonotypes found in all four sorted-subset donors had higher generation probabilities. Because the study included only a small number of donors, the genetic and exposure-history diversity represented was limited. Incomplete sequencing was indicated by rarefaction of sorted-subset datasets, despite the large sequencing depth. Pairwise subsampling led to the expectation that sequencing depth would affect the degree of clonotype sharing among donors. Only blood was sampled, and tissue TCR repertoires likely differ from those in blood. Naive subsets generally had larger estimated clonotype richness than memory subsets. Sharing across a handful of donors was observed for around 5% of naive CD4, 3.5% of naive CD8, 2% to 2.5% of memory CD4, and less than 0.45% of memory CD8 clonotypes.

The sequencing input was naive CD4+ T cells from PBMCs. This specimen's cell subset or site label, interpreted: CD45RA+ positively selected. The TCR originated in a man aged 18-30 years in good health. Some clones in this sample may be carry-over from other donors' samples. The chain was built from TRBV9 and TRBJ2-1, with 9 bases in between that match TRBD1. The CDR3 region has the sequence CASSVVSGTGRTDEQFF. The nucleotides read TGTGCCAGCAGCGTAGTTTCCGGGACAGGGCGGACGGATGAGCAGTTCTTC.